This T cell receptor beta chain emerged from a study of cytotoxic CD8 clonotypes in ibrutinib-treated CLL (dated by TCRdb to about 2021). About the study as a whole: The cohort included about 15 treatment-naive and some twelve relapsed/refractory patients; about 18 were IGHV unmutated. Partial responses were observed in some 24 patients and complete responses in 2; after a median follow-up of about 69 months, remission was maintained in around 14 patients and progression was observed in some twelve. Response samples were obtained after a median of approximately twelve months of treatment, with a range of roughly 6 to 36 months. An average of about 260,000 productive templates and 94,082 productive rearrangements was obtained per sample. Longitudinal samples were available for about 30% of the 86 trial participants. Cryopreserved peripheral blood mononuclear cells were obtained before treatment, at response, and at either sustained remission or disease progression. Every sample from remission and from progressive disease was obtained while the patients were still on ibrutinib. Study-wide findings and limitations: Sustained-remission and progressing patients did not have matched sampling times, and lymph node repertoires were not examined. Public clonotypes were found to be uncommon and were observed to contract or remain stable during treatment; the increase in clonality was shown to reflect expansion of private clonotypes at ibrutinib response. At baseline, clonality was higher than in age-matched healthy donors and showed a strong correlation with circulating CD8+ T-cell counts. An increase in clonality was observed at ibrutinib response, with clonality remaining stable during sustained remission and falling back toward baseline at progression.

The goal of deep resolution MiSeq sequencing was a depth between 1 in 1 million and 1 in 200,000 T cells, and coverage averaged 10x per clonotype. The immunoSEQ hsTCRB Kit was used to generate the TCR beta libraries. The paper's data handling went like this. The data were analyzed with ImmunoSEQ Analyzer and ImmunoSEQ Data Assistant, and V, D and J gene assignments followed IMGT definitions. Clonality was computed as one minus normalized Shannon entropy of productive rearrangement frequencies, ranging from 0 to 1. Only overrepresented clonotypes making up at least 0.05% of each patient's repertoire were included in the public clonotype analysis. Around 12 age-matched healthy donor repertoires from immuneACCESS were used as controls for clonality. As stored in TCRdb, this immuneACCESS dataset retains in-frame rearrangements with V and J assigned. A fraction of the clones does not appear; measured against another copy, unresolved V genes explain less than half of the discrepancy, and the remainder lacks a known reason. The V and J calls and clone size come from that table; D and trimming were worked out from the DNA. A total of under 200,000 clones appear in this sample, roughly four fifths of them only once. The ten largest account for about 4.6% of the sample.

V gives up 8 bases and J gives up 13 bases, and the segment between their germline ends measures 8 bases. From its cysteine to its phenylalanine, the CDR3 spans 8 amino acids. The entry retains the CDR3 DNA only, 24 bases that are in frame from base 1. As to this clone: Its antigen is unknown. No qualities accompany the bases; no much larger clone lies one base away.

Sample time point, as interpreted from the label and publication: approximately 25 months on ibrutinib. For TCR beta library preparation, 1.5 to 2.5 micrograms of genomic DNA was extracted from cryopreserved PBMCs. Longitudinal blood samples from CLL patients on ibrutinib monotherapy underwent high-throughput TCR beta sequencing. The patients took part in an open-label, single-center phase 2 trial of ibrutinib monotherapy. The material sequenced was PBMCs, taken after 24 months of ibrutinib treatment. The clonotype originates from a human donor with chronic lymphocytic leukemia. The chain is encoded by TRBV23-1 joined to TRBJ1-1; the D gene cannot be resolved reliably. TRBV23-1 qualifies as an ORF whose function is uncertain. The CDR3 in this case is CASAIGFF. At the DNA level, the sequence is TGCGCCAGCGCTATTGGTTTCTTT.